Below, 8 T cell receptor beta chains from the same sample are listed, as sequenced in a study of blood T cell repertoires in COVID-19 (dated by TCRdb to 2020 to 2022). Library generation was performed with the immunoSEQ multiplex PCR assay. Drawn from immuneACCESS, this table holds only the in-frame rearrangements with V and J called that TCRdb kept. Clones are partly lost; checked studies trace under half to an unresolved V gene and leave the rest unexplained. The sample yields roughly 50,000 clones; roughly four fifths were counted once. The ten largest clones capture approximately 7% of the sample. Sequenced: peripheral blood. All receptors come from a middle-aged man with acute or convalescent COVID-19.

The V call is TRBV6-5, the J call TRBJ2-1; a weak D match, TRBD1 (5 bases). V gave up 8 bases and J gave up 0 bases, with 11 bases separating them. This CDR3 contains 14 residues. CDR1 and CDR2 (germline): MNHEY, SVGAGI. The CDR3 is CASPDDSSYNEQFF. CDR3 sequence (DNA): TGTGCCAGCCCTGATGACAGCTCCTACAATGAGCAGTTCTTC.

The chain joins TRBV7-9 to TRBJ2-6; no clear D gene. Trimming left V 1 base short and J 0 bases short, with 7 bases between. CDR3 size: 16 residues. Germline V gene lookup returns CDR1 SEHNR and CDR2 FQNEAQ (reference sequence). CDR3 sequence reads: CASSLGLFSGANVLTF. The CDR3 coding sequence is TGTGCCAGCAGCTTAGGACTGTTCTCTGGGGCCAACGTCCTGACTTTC.

V and J are TRBV21-1 and TRBJ1-1; TRBD1 is the table's D call and was not checked against the DNA. TRBV21-1 is designated a pseudogene. The CDR3 spans 18 residues. In nucleotides, the CDR3 is TGTGCCAGCAGCAAAAGGCCCCCAGGGGGGCCTTTGAACACTGAAGCTTTCTTT. Its protein is CASSKRPPGGPLNTEAFF.

J is TRBJ2-1 and V is TRBV7-9; 13 positions match TRBD2. Germline V gene lookup returns CDR1 SEHNR and CDR2 FQNEAQ (reference sequence). This CDR3 contains 17 residues. Trimming removed 2 bases from V and 4 bases from J; junction bases left unmatched: 5. The CDR3 nucleotides are TGTGCCAGCAGCTTAACTCGGACTAGCGGGGGTTACAATGAGCAGTTCTTC. Translated: CASSLTRTSGGYNEQFF.

V gene TRBV5-6 combines with J gene TRBJ2-7; 7 nucleotides match TRBD1. With 0 bases clipped from V and 6 bases from J, the junction kept 6 bases outside the gene matches. Per germline, CDR1 SGHDT and CDR2 YYEEEE. This CDR3 has 14 amino acids. The DNA of the CDR3 is TGTGCCAGCAGCTTGGTGGCGGCAGGGGGCGAGCAGTACTTC. This sequence encodes CASSLVAAGGEQYF.

The chain couples TRBV27 to TRBJ1-6; 8 nucleotides agree with TRBD1. There are 16 residues in the CDR3. CDR1 MNHEY and CDR2 SMNVEV come from the germline V gene (reference sequence). V gave up 4 bases and J gave up 10 bases; unmatched junction bases: 12. The CDR3 region has the DNA TGTGCCAGCAGTTCCACCTCGGACAGGGCTAGGTCACCCCTCCACTTT. It yields the protein CASSSTSDRARSPLHF.

The table lists this clone with a few counts. The chain joins TRBV28 to TRBJ2-7; 8 bases are a match to TRBD1. This CDR3 is 14 amino acids long. Trimming at V came to 3 bases and at J to 6 bases, leaving 7 bases not matched to a gene. CDR1 MDHEN and CDR2 SYDVKM come from the germline V gene. The CDR3 loop reads CASSLVQGAGEQYF. The CDR3 region has the DNA TGTGCCAGCAGTTTGGTTCAGGGGGCTGGCGAGCAGTACTTC.

The chain joins TRBV5-1 to TRBJ2-2; TRBD2 aligns across 10 bases. CDR1 SGHRS and CDR2 YFSETQ come from the germline V gene. CDR3 length: 16 residues. J lost 6 bases, V lost 2 bases, and 7 bases had no gene match. CDR3 sequence: CASSFPSGGAPGELFF. The CDR3 region has the DNA TGCGCCAGCAGCTTCCCGAGCGGGGGGGCCCCCGGGGAGCTGTTTTTT.